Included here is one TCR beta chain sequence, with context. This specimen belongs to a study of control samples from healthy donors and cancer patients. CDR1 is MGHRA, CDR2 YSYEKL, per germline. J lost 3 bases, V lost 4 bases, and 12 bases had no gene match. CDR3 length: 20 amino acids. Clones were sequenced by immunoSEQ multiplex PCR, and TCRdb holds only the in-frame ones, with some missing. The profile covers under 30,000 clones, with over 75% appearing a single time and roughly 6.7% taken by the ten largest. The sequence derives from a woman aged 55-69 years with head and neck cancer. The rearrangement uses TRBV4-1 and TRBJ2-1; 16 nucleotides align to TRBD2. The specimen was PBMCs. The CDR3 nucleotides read TGCGCCAGCAGCCGAGAACCGGGACTAGCGGGGGGGAGACACTACAATGAGCAGTTCTTC. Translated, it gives CASSREPGLAGGRHYNEQFF.